The clone carrying this T cell receptor beta chain has a handful of counts. Its target is unknown. This specimen comes from a study of T cell repertoires in cytomegalovirus infection. Turning to the study itself: CMV epitopes in the study were HLA-C-restricted (recently identified) and HLA-B-restricted (well studied). Carrying CMV and the relevant HLA type showed in public TCR beta signatures. Study-level results: HLA-C-restricted CMV clonotypes gave the most frequent clonotype in two of eight donors. The cumulative frequency of public TCR beta families distinguished individuals who carried CMV together with the relevant HLA.

TCRdb processed the reads anew with MiXCR; each CDR3 protein has one entry. This sample carries 700,000 to 900,000 distinct CDR3 sequences, 25% to 35% of them seen once, and the ten largest clones take around 12%. CDR3 length: 15 amino acids. V was cut by 6 bases and J by 0 bases, with 12 bases left in between. Germline values: CDR1 MDHEN, CDR2 SYDVKM. V and J are TRBV28 and TRBJ1-5; D possibly corresponds to TRBD1 (5 bases). This TCR was recovered from a human donor in good health (CMV status not recorded). Some clones in this sample may be carry-over from other donors' samples. The specimen was cultured CD8+ T cells from PBMCs, collected from culture after CMV antigen stimulation. In DNA form, the CDR3 reads TGTGCCAGCAGCCTACAGGAATATAGCAATCAGCCCCAGCATTTT. Amino acids: CASSLQEYSNQPQHF.